The clone carrying this TCR beta chain was seen a single time. These data are taken from a study of blood T cell repertoires in COVID-19. Study in general: The cDNA or gDNA used as material had been derived from T cells, B-cell-depleted T cells, or PBMCs.

Using immunoSEQ multiplex PCR, the repertoire was profiled, and TCRdb retains in-frame clones only, with some absent. The table lists 250,000 or so clones, 85% to 90% of them singletons. Trimming took 4 bases from V and 3 from J; bases not matched to a gene: 9. Germline values: CDR1 LNHDA, CDR2 SQIVND (reference sequence). The CDR3 extends over 15 amino acids. The sample taken for sequencing was peripheral blood. This chain uses TRBV19 with TRBJ2-7; TRBD1 matches 7 bases. This clonotype originated in a woman in her sixties with COVID-19, enrolled during active disease. The CDR3 region has the DNA TGTGCCAGTAGTAGAGTGCAGGGGGTAGGCTACGAGCAGTACTTC. Translating it yields CASSRVQGVGYEQYF. The complete variable domain, with remaining parts taken from reference TRBV19 and TRBJ2-7, reads DGGITQSPKYLFRKEGQNVTLSCEQNLNHDAMYWYRQDPGQGLRLIYYSQIVNDFQKGDIAEGYSVSREKKESFPLTVTSAQKNPTAFYLCASSRVQGVGYEQYFGPGTRLTVT.